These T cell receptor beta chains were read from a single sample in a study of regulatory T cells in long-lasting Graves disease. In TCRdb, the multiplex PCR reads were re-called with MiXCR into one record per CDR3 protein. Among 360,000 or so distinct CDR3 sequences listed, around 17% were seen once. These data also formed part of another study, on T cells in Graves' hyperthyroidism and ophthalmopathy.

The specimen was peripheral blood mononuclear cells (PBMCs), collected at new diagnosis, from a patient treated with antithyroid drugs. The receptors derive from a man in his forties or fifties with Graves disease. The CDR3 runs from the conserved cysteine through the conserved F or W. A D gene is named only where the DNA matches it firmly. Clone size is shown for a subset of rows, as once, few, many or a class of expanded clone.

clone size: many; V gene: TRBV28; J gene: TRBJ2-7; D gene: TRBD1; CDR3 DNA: TGTGCCAGCAGTTTAGCACAGGGGGTACCCTACGAGCAGTACTTC; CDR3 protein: CASSLAQGVPYEQYF
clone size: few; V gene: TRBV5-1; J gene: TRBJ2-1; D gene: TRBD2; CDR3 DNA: TGCGCCAGCAGCCCGGGGGGCGGGGGGACCTACAATGAGCAGTTCTTC; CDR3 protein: CASSPGGGGTYNEQFF
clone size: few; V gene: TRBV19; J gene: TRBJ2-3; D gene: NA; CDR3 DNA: TGTGCCAGTAGTGGGACTGTATTCACAGATACGCAGTATTTT; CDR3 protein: CASSGTVFTDTQYF
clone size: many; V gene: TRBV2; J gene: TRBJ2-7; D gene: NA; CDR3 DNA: TGTGCCAGCACTATAGGGACTGCCGCTCCGTACTTC; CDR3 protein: CASTIGTAAPYF
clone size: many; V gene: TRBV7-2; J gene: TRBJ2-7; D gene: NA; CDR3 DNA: TGTGCCAGCAGCTTATACCAGACGGCGGGCTCCTACGAGCAGTACTTC; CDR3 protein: CASSLYQTAGSYEQYF
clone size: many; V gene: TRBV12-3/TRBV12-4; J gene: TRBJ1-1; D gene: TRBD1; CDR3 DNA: TGTGCCAGCAGTTTTACAGGGGGGACTGAAGCTTTCTTT; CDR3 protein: CASSFTGGTEAFF
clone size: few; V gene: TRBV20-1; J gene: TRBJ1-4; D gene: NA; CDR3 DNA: TGCAGTGCTAAAGGGACGCATAATGAAAAACTGTTTTTT; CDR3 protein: CSAKGTHNEKLFF
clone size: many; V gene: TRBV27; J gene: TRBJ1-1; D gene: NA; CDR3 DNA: TGTGCCAGCAGTTTCTCTACGAACACTGAAGCTTTCTTT; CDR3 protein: CASSFSTNTEAFF
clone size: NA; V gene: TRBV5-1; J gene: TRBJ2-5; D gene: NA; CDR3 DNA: TGCGCCAGCAGCTGGGGGACGGTTCAAGAGACCCAGTACTTC; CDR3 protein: CASSWGTVQETQYF
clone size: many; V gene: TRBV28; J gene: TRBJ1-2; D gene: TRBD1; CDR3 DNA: TGTGCCAGCAACGCGGGGGGACAGCCCTATGGCTACACCTTC; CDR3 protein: CASNAGGQPYGYTF
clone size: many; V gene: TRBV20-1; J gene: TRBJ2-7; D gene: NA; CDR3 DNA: TGCAGTGCGGTGGACTACGAGCAGTACTTC; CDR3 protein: CSAVDYEQYF
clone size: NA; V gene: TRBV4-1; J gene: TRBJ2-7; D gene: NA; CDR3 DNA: TGCGCCAGCAGCCACGCCACAGGGTTCGACGAGCAGTACTTC; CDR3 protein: CASSHATGFDEQYF
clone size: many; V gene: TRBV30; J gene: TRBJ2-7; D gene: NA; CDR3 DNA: TGTGCCTGGAGTCCAGGTAGGGGCCAGGGGAGCTCCTACGAGCAGTACTTC; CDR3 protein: CAWSPGRGQGSSYEQYF
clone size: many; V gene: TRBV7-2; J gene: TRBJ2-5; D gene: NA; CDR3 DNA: TGTGCCAGCAGCTTAATCGGGCTGTACTCAAAGACCCAGTACTTC; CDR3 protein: CASSLIGLYSKTQYF
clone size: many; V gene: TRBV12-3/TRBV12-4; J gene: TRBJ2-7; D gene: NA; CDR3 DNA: TGTGCCAGCAGCCCCACAGGGTTGGTCTCCTACGAGCAGTACTTC; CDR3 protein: CASSPTGLVSYEQYF
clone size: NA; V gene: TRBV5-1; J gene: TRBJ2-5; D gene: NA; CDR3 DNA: TGCGCCAGCAGCTTGTATGGGCAACAAGAGACCCAGTACTTC; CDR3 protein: CASSLYGQQETQYF
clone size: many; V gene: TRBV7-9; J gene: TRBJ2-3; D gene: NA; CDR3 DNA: TGTGCCAGCAGCTTAGGCAAGGGGACAGATACGCAGTATTTT; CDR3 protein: CASSLGKGTDTQYF
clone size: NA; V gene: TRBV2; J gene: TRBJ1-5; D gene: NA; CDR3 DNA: TGTGCCAGCAGTGAAGCGTTGGGACATCAGCCCCAGCATTTT; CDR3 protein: CASSEALGHQPQHF
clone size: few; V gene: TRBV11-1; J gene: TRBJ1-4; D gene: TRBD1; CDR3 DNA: TGTGCCAGCAGTTACGGGACAGGGGACTCAACTAATGAAAAACTGTTTTTT; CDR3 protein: CASSYGTGDSTNEKLFF
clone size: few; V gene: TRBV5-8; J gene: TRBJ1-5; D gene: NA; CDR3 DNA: TGTGCCAGCAGCGAGCTACAGAGTAGCAATCAGCCCCAGCATTTT; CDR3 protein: CASSELQSSNQPQHF
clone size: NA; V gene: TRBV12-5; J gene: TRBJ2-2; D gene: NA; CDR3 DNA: TGTGCTAGTGGTTTGCCAATGATGAGGGACACCGAGGAGCTGTTTTTT; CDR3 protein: CASGLPMMRDTEELFF
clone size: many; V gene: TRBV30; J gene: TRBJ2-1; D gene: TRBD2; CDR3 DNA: TGTGCCTGGAGTTCTAGCGGGGGGAACGAGCAGTTCTTC; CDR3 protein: CAWSSSGGNEQFF
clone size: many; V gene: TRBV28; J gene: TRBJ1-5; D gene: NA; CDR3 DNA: TGTGCCAGCAGCATCTACCGGAGAGTGGGCAATCAGCCCCAGCATTTT; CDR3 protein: CASSIYRRVGNQPQHF
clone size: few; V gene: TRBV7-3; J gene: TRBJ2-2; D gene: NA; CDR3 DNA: TGTGCCAGCAGCTTAATACAGGGGAACACCGGGGAGCTGTTTTTT; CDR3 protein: CASSLIQGNTGELFF
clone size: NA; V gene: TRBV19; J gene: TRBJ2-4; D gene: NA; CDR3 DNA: TGTGCCAGTAGTATCCCTATTTCGGACGTAAACATTCAGTACTTC; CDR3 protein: CASSIPISDVNIQYF
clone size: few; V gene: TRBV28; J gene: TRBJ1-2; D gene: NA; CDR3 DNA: TGTGCCAGCACCCCTCCAGGGGCGGCCTATGGCTACACCTTC; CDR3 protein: CASTPPGAAYGYTF
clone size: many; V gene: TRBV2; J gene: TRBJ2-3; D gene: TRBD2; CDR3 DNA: TGTGCCAGCGGGAGGGCGGCTAGCCGCGGGGGAACAGATACGCAGTATTTT; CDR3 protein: CASGRAASRGGTDTQYF
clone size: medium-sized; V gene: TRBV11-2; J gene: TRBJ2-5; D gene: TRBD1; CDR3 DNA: TGTGCCAGCAGCTCCCCCGGGACAGGGGACCAGGAGACCCAGTACTTC; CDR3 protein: CASSSPGTGDQETQYF
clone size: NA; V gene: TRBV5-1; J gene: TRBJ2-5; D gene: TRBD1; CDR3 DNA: TGCGCCAGCAGCAAAGTGACAGGGGAAGAGACCCAGTACTTC; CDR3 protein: CASSKVTGEETQYF
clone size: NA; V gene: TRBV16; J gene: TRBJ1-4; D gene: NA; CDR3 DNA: TGTGCCAGCAGCCAAACAAGGGGTCTTAATGAAAAACTGTTTTTT; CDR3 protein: CASSQTRGLNEKLFF
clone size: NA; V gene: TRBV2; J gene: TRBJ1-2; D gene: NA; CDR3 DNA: TGTGCCAGCAGTGAGGGCAGATATGGCTACACCTTC; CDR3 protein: CASSEGRYGYTF
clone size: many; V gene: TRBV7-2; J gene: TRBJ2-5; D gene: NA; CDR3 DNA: TGTGCCAGCAGCGTTACCGCGGGGACCCAAGAGACCCAGTACTTC; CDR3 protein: CASSVTAGTQETQYF
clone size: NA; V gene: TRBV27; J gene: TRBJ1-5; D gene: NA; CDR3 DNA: TGTGCCAGCAGTTTAGTTCAGGGACGTCAGCCCCAGCATTTT; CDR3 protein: CASSLVQGRQPQHF
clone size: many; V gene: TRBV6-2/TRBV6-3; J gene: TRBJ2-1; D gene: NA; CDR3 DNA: TGTGCCAGCATCCAGAGCTCCTACAATGAGCAGTTCTTC; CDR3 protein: CASIQSSYNEQFF
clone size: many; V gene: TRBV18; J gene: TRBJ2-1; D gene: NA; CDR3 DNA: TGTGCCAGCTCACCGGGACAATGGAATGAGCAGTTCTTC; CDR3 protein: CASSPGQWNEQFF
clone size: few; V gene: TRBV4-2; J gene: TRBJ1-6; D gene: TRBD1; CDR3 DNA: TGTGCCAGCAGCCGCCAGGGGGTAGTTGATTCACCCCTCCACTTT; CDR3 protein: CASSRQGVVDSPLHF
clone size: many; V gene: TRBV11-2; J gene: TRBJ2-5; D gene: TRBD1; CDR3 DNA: TGTGCCAGCAGCCTTGGGACAGTACAGACCCAGTACTTC; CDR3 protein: CASSLGTVQTQYF
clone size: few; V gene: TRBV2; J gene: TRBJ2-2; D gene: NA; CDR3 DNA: TGTGCCAGCAGCGCAGACGCCGGGGAGCTGTTTTTT; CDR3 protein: CASSADAGELFF
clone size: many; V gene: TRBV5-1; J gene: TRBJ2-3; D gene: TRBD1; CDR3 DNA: TGCGCCAGCAGCTTGGGGGACAGGACGGATACGCAGTATTTT; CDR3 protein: CASSLGDRTDTQYF
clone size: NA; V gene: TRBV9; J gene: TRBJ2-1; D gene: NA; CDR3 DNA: TGTGCCAGCAGCGTATCAGCGTCTCTTAACAATGAGCAGTTCTTC; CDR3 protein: CASSVSASLNNEQFF
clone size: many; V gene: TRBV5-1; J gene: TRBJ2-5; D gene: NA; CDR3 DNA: TGCGCCAGCAGCTTGGTCAGATACCAAGAGACCCAGTACTTC; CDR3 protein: CASSLVRYQETQYF
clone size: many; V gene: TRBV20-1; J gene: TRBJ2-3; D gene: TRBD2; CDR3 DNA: TGCAGTGCTGGGGACCCTCGCGGGGGAGTGGGAGATACGCAGTATTTT; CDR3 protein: CSAGDPRGGVGDTQYF
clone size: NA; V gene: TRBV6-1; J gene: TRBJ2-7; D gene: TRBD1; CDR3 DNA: TGTGCCAGCAGGACTATCTTGGGACAGGGCGACGGGCAGTACTTC; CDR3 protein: CASRTILGQGDGQYF